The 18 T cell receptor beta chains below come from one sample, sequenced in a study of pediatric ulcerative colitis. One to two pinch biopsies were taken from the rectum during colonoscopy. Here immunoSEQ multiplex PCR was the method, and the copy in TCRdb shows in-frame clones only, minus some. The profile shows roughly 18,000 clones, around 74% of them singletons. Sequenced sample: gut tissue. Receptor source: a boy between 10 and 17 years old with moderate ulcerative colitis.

The CDR3 loop is CASSSDQIAKNIQYF. CDR3 sequence (DNA): TGTGCCAGCTCATCGGACCAAATAGCCAAAAACATTCAGTACTTC. This chain connects TRBV18 to TRBJ2-4; D is ambiguous. V was clipped by 5 bases and J by 0 bases, with 11 bases between them. CDR1 is KGHSH, CDR2 LQKENI, per germline. This CDR3 is 15 amino acids long.

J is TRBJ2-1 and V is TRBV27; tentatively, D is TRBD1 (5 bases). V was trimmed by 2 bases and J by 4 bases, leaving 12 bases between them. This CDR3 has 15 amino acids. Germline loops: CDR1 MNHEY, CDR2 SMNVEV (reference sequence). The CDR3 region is CASSLRGTIYNEQFF. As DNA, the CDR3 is TGTGCCAGCAGTTTAAGGGGCACTATTTACAATGAGCAGTTCTTC.

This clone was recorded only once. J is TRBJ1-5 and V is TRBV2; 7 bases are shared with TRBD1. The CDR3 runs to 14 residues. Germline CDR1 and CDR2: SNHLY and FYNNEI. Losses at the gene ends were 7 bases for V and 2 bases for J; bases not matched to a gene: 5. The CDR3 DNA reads TGTGCCAGCATGTCAGGGGGTCGCAATCAGCCCCAGCATTTT. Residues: CASMSGGRNQPQHF.

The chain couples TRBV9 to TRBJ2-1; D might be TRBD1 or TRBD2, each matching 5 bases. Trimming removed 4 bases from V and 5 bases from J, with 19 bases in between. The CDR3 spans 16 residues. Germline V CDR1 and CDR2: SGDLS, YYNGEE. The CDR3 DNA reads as TGTGCCAGCAGCACATACGGGACGGCTAGCAACAATGAGCAGTTCTTC. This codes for CASSTYGTASNNEQFF.

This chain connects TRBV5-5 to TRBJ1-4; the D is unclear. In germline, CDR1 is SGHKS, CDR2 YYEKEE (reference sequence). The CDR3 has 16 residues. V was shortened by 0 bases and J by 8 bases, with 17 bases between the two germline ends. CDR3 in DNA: TGTGCCAGCAGCTTGGCCCTCGAGGTGGGTAGGGAAAAACTGTTTTTT. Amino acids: CASSLALEVGREKLFF.

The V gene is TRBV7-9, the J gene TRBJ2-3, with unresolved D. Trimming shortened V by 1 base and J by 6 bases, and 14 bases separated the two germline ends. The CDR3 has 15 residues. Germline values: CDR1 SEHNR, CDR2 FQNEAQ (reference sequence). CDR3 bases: TGTGCCAGCAGCTTAGATTGGGTCCGAGTGGATACGCAGTATTTT. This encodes CASSLDWVRVDTQYF.

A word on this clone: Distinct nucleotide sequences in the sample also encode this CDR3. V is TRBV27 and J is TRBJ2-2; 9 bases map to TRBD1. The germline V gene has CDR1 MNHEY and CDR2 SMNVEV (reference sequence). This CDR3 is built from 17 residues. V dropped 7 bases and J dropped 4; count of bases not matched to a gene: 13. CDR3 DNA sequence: TGTGCCAGCATCAAAGGGAGGGGACAGGGCGGCACCGGGGAGCTGTTTTTT. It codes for CASIKGRGQGGTGELFF.

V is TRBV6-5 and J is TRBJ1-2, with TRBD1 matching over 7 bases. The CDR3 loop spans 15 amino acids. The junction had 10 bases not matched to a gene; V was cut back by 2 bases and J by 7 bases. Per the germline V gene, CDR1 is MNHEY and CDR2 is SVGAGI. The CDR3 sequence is CASSYTRTGVFGYTF. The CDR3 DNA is TGTGCCAGCAGTTACACAAGAACAGGGGTCTTTGGCTACACCTTC.

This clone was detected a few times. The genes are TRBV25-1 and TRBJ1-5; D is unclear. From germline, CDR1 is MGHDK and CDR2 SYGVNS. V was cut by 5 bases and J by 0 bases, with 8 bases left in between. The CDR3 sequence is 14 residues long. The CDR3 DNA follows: TGTGCCAGCAGTACCGCTCATAGCAATCAGCCCCAGCATTTT. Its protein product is CASSTAHSNQPQHF.

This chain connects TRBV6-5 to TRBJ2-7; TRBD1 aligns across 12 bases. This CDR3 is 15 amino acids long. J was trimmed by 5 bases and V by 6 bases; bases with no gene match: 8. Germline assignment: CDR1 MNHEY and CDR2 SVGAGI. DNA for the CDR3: TGTGCCAGCAGATCACCGGGACAGGGGGCCCACGAGCAGTACTTC. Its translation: CASRSPGQGAHEQYF.

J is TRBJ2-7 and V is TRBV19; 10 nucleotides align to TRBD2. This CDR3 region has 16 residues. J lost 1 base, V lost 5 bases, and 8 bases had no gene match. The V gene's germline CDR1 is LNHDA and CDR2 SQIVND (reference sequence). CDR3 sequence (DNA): TGTGCCAGTAGTGGAAGACTAGCGGGCTTTTCCTACGAGCAGTACTTC. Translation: CASSGRLAGFSYEQYF. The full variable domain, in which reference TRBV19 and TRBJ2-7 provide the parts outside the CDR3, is DGGITQSPKYLFRKEGQNVTLSCEQNLNHDAMYWYRQDPGQGLRLIYYSQIVNDFQKGDIAEGYSVSREKKESFPLTVTSAQKNPTAFYLCASSGRLAGFSYEQYFGPGTRLTVT.

This CDR3 is CASSLETANQPQHF. CDR3 nucleotide sequence: TGTGCCAGCAGCTTAGAAACGGCAAATCAGCCCCAGCATTTT. This chain links TRBV7-9 with TRBJ1-5; D gene unclear. The V gene lost 1 base and the J gene lost 4 bases, with 8 bases spanning the gap. Germline assignment: CDR1 SEHNR and CDR2 FQNEAQ (reference sequence). The CDR3 length is 14 residues.

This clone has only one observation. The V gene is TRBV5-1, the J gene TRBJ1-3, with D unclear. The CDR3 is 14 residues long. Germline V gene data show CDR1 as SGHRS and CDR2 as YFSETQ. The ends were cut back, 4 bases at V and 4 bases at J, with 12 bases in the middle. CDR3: CASSQLDSGNTIYF. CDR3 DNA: TGCGCCAGCAGCCAATTGGATTCGGGAAACACCATATATTTT.

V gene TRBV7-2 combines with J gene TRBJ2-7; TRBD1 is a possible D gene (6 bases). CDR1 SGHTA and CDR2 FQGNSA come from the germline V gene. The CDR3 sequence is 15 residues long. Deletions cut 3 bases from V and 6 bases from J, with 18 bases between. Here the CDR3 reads CASSFVAQGQGEQYF. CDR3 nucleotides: TGTGCCAGCAGCTTTGTAGCACAGGGTCAGGGCGAGCAGTACTTC.

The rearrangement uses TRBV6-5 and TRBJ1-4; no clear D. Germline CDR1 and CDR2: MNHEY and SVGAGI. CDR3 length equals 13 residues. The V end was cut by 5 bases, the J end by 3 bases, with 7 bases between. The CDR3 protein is CASSAGPNEKLFF. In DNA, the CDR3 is TGTGCCAGCAGTGCTGGGCCTAATGAAAAACTGTTTTTT.

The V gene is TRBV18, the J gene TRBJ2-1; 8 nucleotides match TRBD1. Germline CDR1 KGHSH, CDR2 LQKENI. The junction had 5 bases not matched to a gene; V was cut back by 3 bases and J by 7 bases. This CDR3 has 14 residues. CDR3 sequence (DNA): TGTGCCAGCTCACCGCAGGGGGCGAGGAATGAGCAGTTCTTC. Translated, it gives CASSPQGARNEQFF.

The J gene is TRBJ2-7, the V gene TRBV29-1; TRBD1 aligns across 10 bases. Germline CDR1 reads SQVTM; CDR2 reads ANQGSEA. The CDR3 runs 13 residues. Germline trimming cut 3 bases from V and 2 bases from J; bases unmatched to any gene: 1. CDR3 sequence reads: CSVEGTGAYEQYF. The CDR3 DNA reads TGCAGCGTTGAGGGGACAGGGGCCTACGAGCAGTACTTC.

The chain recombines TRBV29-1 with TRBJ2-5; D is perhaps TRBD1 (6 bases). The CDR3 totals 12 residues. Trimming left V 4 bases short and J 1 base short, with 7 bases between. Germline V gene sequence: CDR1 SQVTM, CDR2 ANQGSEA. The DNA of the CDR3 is TGCAGCGTTGTCAGGGGCCAAGAGACCCAGTACTTC. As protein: CSVVRGQETQYF. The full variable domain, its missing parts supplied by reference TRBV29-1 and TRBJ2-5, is SAVISQKPSRDICQRGTSLTIQCQVDSQVTMMFWYRQQPGQSLTLIATANQGSEATYESGFVIDKFPISRPNLTFSTLTVSNMSPEDSSIYLCSVVRGQETQYFGPGTRLLVL.